This is a list of T cell receptor beta chains from one sample in a study of CD8+ T cells in alopecia areata. Using immunoSEQ multiplex PCR, the repertoire was profiled, and TCRdb retains in-frame clones only, with some absent. The data hold over 200,000 clones, with 50% to 60% observed a single time. The specimen was CD4+ T cells sorted from blood, collected at week 0. The receptors were sampled from a human donor with alopecia areata. Both conserved end residues are part of each CDR3. D genes are given only for firm matches. Clone size is given for some rows only: seen once, a few or many times, or a class if the clone is expanded.

d_gene: .
abundance: .
v_gene: TRBV29-1
j_gene: TRBJ1-1
CDR3nt: TGCAGCGTTGATTTCAGGGAAGGACGGACTGAAGCTTTCTTT
CDR3aa: CSVDFREGRTEAFF

d_gene: .
abundance: many
v_gene: TRBV6-5
j_gene: TRBJ2-7
CDR3nt: TGTGCCAGCAGACGTCAGGGCTCAGGGAACGAGCAGTACTTC
CDR3aa: CASRRQGSGNEQYF

d_gene: .
abundance: .
v_gene: TRBV5-1
j_gene: TRBJ1-1
CDR3nt: TGCGCCAGCAGCTTGGAACCAGCCATCCCCACTGAAGCTTTCTTT
CDR3aa: CASSLEPAIPTEAFF

d_gene: TRBD1
abundance: .
v_gene: TRBV6-5
j_gene: TRBJ1-1
CDR3nt: TGTGCCAGCAGTTCCAGGACAGGGAACACTGAAGCTTTCTTT
CDR3aa: CASSSRTGNTEAFF

d_gene: TRBD2
abundance: .
v_gene: TRBV10-3
j_gene: TRBJ2-7
CDR3nt: TGTGCCTCTAGCGGGACGGGAGAGCAGTACTTC
CDR3aa: CASSGTGEQYF

d_gene: .
abundance: .
v_gene: TRBV2
j_gene: TRBJ1-5
CDR3nt: TGTGCCAGCAGTGGGCAGTTCGCCGGTAACAATCGGCCCCAGCATTTT
CDR3aa: CASSGQFAGNNRPQHF

d_gene: .
abundance: .
v_gene: TRBV2
j_gene: TRBJ2-1
CDR3nt: TGTGCCAGCAGTGAGTTCCTGGCGGGGATCTTC
CDR3aa: CASSEFLAGIF

d_gene: .
abundance: .
v_gene: TRBV7-9
j_gene: TRBJ2-1
CDR3nt: TGTGCCAGCAGCTTAATTGAGTACAATGAGCAGTTCTTC
CDR3aa: CASSLIEYNEQFF

d_gene: TRBD1
abundance: .
v_gene: TRBV30
j_gene: TRBJ2-7
CDR3nt: TGTGCCTGGAGTGGGACAGGTCCCCCCTACGAGCAGTACTTC
CDR3aa: CAWSGTGPPYEQYF

d_gene: .
abundance: few
v_gene: TRBV2
j_gene: TRBJ2-7
CDR3nt: TGTGCCAGCAGTGAATCCAGGATTGCCTACGAGCAGTACTTC
CDR3aa: CASSESRIAYEQYF

d_gene: .
abundance: few
v_gene: TRBV30
j_gene: TRBJ1-1
CDR3nt: TGTGCCTCCCCCGGGGGGATCGGCACTGAAGCTTTCTTT
CDR3aa: CASPGGIGTEAFF

d_gene: .
abundance: .
v_gene: TRBV29-1
j_gene: TRBJ2-7
CDR3nt: TGCAGCGTTCTCCGAGAGTACCACGAGCAGTACTTC
CDR3aa: CSVLREYHEQYF

d_gene: TRBD1
abundance: few
v_gene: TRBV5-1
j_gene: TRBJ2-1
CDR3nt: TGCGCCAGCAGCTTGGACCTGGTGGCAGGGGGCAATCAGTTCTTC
CDR3aa: CASSLDLVAGGNQFF

d_gene: .
abundance: many
v_gene: TRBV6-5
j_gene: TRBJ2-7
CDR3nt: TGTGCCACCTGTCTAGGAGGGGACGGCGAGCAGTACTTC
CDR3aa: CATCLGGDGEQYF

d_gene: .
abundance: few
v_gene: TRBV29-1
j_gene: TRBJ1-2
CDR3nt: TGCAGCGTTCCACTGGGGCCTACTAACTATGGCTACACCTTC
CDR3aa: CSVPLGPTNYGYTF

d_gene: .
abundance: .
v_gene: TRBV30
j_gene: TRBJ2-7
CDR3nt: TGTGCCTGGAGTCTACTTGGGGAGCAGTACTTC
CDR3aa: CAWSLLGEQYF

d_gene: .
abundance: .
v_gene: TRBV30
j_gene: TRBJ1-2
CDR3nt: TGTGCCTGGAGCAGGGACCGATCGAGGTACACCTTC
CDR3aa: CAWSRDRSRYTF

d_gene: .
abundance: few
v_gene: TRBV6-1
j_gene: TRBJ2-1
CDR3nt: TGTGCCAGCAGTGAACTTCACGGGGCGGTTAGCTCCTACAATGAGCAGTTCTTC
CDR3aa: CASSELHGAVSSYNEQFF

d_gene: TRBD2
abundance: .
v_gene: TRBV4-1
j_gene: TRBJ2-1
CDR3nt: TGCGCCGCCGACCGAGGACTAGCGGGAGTTAGCAATGAGCAGTTCTTC
CDR3aa: CAADRGLAGVSNEQFF

d_gene: .
abundance: few
v_gene: TRBV5-4
j_gene: TRBJ1-5
CDR3nt: TGTGCCAGCAGCTTGGCTGCGGGGGCCAGTCAGCCCCAGCATTTT
CDR3aa: CASSLAAGASQPQHF

d_gene: TRBD2
abundance: .
v_gene: TRBV4-1
j_gene: TRBJ2-4
CDR3nt: TGCGCCAGCAGCCAAGCGAGTCTAGCGGGGGGAACCAAAAACATTCAGTACTTC
CDR3aa: CASSQASLAGGTKNIQYF

d_gene: TRBD1
abundance: few
v_gene: TRBV13
j_gene: TRBJ1-2
CDR3nt: TGTGCCAGCAGCTTGGGCATACAGGGGAACTATGGCTACACCTTC
CDR3aa: CASSLGIQGNYGYTF

d_gene: TRBD1
abundance: .
v_gene: TRBV19
j_gene: TRBJ1-5
CDR3nt: TGTGCCAGTAGCCTTACCGGGACAGTTAGCAATCAGCCCCAGCATTTT
CDR3aa: CASSLTGTVSNQPQHF

d_gene: TRBD1
abundance: .
v_gene: TRBV30
j_gene: TRBJ1-3
CDR3nt: TGTGCCTGGAAACTACAGGGGGCGAACACCATATATTTT
CDR3aa: CAWKLQGANTIYF

d_gene: .
abundance: once
v_gene: TRBV29-1
j_gene: TRBJ1-2
CDR3nt: TGCAGCGGGGGCCGAGCTAACTATGGCTACACCTTC
CDR3aa: CSGGRANYGYTF

d_gene: .
abundance: .
v_gene: TRBV29-1
j_gene: TRBJ2-5
CDR3nt: TGCAGCGCGGCCTTTGACCAAGAGACCCAGTACTTC
CDR3aa: CSAAFDQETQYF

d_gene: .
abundance: few
v_gene: TRBV29-1
j_gene: TRBJ2-2
CDR3nt: TGCAGCGTTGGGCAGGGTGTTAGCACCGGGGAGCTGTTTTTT
CDR3aa: CSVGQGVSTGELFF

d_gene: .
abundance: many
v_gene: TRBV2
j_gene: TRBJ2-3
CDR3nt: TGTGCCAGCAGTGAAGTCAGGGATACGCAGTATTTT
CDR3aa: CASSEVRDTQYF

d_gene: TRBD2
abundance: few
v_gene: TRBV7-8
j_gene: TRBJ2-7
CDR3nt: TGTGCCAGCAGCTTAGGCCGGGAGGGCCCCTACGAGCAGTACTTC
CDR3aa: CASSLGREGPYEQYF

d_gene: .
abundance: few
v_gene: TRBV27
j_gene: TRBJ1-5
CDR3nt: TGTGCCAGCAGTCCTTTGGGGAGCAATCAGCCCCAGCATTTT
CDR3aa: CASSPLGSNQPQHF

d_gene: .
abundance: .
v_gene: TRBV29-1
j_gene: TRBJ1-2
CDR3nt: TGCAGCGTTGAAGACCCCCTTAGCTATGGCTACACCTTC
CDR3aa: CSVEDPLSYGYTF

d_gene: .
abundance: .
v_gene: TRBV6-5
j_gene: TRBJ2-7
CDR3nt: TGTGCCAGCAGGACCGGGAGCTACGAGCAGTACTTC
CDR3aa: CASRTGSYEQYF

d_gene: TRBD1
abundance: few
v_gene: TRBV19
j_gene: TRBJ1-1
CDR3nt: TGTGCCAGTCGGACAGGGACCGTAAGAGACACTGAAGCTTTCTTT
CDR3aa: CASRTGTVRDTEAFF

d_gene: .
abundance: few
v_gene: TRBV29-1
j_gene: TRBJ1-2
CDR3nt: TGCAGCGTTTCCCCAGGGATAGGTGGCTACACCTTC
CDR3aa: CSVSPGIGGYTF

d_gene: .
abundance: few
v_gene: TRBV29-1
j_gene: TRBJ2-3
CDR3nt: TGCAGCGTGAAGGGGCGGGCCACAGATACGCAGTATTTT
CDR3aa: CSVKGRATDTQYF

d_gene: .
abundance: .
v_gene: TRBV19
j_gene: TRBJ1-2
CDR3nt: TGTGCCAGTAGCCCTCGGGGAACCTATGGCTACACCTTC
CDR3aa: CASSPRGTYGYTF

d_gene: .
abundance: .
v_gene: TRBV11-3
j_gene: TRBJ2-2
CDR3nt: TGTGCCAGCAGCCCGGAGGGGACCGGGGAGCTGTTTTTT
CDR3aa: CASSPEGTGELFF

d_gene: TRBD1
abundance: few
v_gene: TRBV30
j_gene: TRBJ1-2
CDR3nt: TGTGCCTGGTCCCATAACAGGGGCTGGAACTATGGCTACACCTTC
CDR3aa: CAWSHNRGWNYGYTF

d_gene: .
abundance: .
v_gene: TRBV6-1
j_gene: TRBJ2-7
CDR3nt: TGTGCCAGCAGTGAACCTGCGCGACGGAGCTCCTACGAGCAGTACTTC
CDR3aa: CASSEPARRSSYEQYF

d_gene: TRBD1
abundance: .
v_gene: TRBV19
j_gene: TRBJ1-2
CDR3nt: TGTGCCAGTAGTCCCCAGGGGGGCTATGGCTACACCTTC
CDR3aa: CASSPQGGYGYTF